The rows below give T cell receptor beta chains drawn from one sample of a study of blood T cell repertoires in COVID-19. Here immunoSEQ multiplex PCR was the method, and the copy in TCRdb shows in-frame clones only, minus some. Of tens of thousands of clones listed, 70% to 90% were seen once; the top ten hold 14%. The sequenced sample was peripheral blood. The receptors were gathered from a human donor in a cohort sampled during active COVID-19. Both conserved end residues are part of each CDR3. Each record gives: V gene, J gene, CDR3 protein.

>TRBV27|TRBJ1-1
CASSAGTGRRNTEAFF
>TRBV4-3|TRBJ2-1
CASSRRAGGSYNEQFF
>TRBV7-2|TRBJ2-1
CASSLYSEQFF
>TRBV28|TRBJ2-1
CASSGWESGNDEQFF
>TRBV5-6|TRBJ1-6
CASSSTPTAAINSPLHF
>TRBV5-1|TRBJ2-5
CASSFPQGETQYF
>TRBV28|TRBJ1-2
CATGQGLNYGYTF
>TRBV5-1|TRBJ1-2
CASRSGITNYGYTF
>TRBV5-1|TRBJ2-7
CASSLVGGGPIYEQYF
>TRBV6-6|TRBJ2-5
CASTRSRQETQYF
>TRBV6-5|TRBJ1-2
CASSPGQGQGYTF
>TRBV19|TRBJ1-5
CASSTRDRGGNQPQHF
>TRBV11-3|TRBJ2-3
CASRLGSSGTDTQYF
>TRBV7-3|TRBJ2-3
CASSLSVGGPTDTQYF
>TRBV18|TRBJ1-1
CASSPTANTEAFF
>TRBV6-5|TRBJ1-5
CASSRLGNQPQHF
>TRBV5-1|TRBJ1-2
CASSLGTGVGYTF
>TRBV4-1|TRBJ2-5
CASSHTGLAGGKETQYF
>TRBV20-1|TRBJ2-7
CSASEPSSYEQYF
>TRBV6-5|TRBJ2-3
CASSPQAGRADTQYF
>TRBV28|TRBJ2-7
CASTFRTSGSYEQYF
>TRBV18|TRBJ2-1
CASSPLAGGDNEQFF